A single sample is the source of the 10 T cell receptor beta chains below, sequenced in a study of Tregs in tolerant kidney transplant recipients. TCRdb's copy holds only in-frame clones and misses some; the assay was immunoSEQ multiplex PCR. The profile shows about 64,000 clones, approximately 89% of them singletons. Related graft donors supplied nonmyeloablative bone marrow transplants, and mixed chimerism was transient. The sequencing here drew on CD4+ T cells from blood (PBMCs), taken 6 months after the transplant. These receptors came from a human patient who received a combined kidney and bone marrow transplant. The graft donor may have given rise to some T cells.

J is TRBJ1-5 and V is TRBV6-1; 9 bases map to TRBD1. The germline V gene encodes CDR1 MNHNS and CDR2 SASEGT. This CDR3 region has 15 residues. V shed 6 bases, J shed 6 bases, and the junction held 9 bases outside the gene matches. The CDR3 protein is CASRGLQGAGQPQHF. CDR3 nucleotide sequence: TGTGCCAGCAGGGGATTACAGGGGGCAGGTCAGCCCCAGCATTTT.

The rearrangement joins TRBV4-3 to TRBJ2-7, with TRBD2 matching over 9 bases. The V gene end was trimmed by 3 bases and the J gene end by 2 bases; junction bases not matched to a gene: 8. There are 16 residues in the CDR3. Germline V gives CDR1 LGHNA, CDR2 YSLEER. The CDR3 is CASSHGIAGVAYEQYF. CDR3 nucleotides: TGCGCCAGCAGCCACGGCATAGCGGGAGTAGCCTACGAGCAGTACTTC.

This chain connects TRBV9 to TRBJ2-1, with 8 bases identical to TRBD2. The CDR3 has 16 residues. V shed 1 base, J shed 8 bases, and the junction held 11 bases outside the gene matches. The V gene's germline CDR1 is SGDLS and CDR2 YYNGEE. The CDR3 is CASSVLKRGLDDEQFF. As DNA, the CDR3 is TGTGCCAGCAGCGTACTTAAACGGGGACTAGACGATGAGCAGTTCTTC.

This chain joins TRBV15 and TRBJ2-1; D possibly corresponds to TRBD1 (6 bases). Trimming took 0 bases from V and 1 from J, leaving 19 bases between them. CDR3 size: 19 residues. Germline V gene data show CDR1 as LNHNV and CDR2 as YYDKDF (reference sequence). This chain's CDR3 is CATSRDWGHKSLSYNEQFF. CDR3 DNA: TGTGCCACCAGCAGAGATTGGGGACACAAAAGCTTGTCCTACAATGAGCAGTTCTTC.

The chain carries TRBV5-1 and TRBJ1-5, with a tentative D call TRBD1 (6 bases). This CDR3 comprises 14 residues. Per germline, CDR1 SGHRS and CDR2 YFSETQ. V was pared by 0 bases and J by 5 bases, with 9 bases between. The CDR3 DNA sequence: TGCGCCAGCAGCTTGGGGAACAGGGATCAGCCCCAGCATTTT. Amino acid sequence: CASSLGNRDQPQHF.

This clone was observed a handful of times. The chain couples TRBV10-3 to TRBJ1-5; tentatively, D is TRBD1 (6 bases). The germline V gene encodes CDR1 ENHRY and CDR2 SYGVKD. Trimming stripped 10 bases from V and 0 bases from J, with 10 bases between. The CDR3 covers 13 residues. The CDR3 loop is CASQGYSNQPQHF. The DNA of the CDR3 is TGTGCCAGTCAGGGGTATAGCAATCAGCCCCAGCATTTT.

The V call is TRBV10-1, the J call TRBJ1-2; D perhaps matches TRBD1 (6 bases). Germline V gives CDR1 WNHNN, CDR2 SYGVQD (reference sequence). Deletions cut 6 bases from V and 5 bases from J, with 25 bases between. The CDR3 length is 17 residues. CDR3 coding DNA: TGCGCCAGCAGAGCGCCGCATAGCCGACCAGGGGCTTATGGCTACACCTTC. It encodes CASRAPHSRPGAYGYTF.

The V and J genes are TRBV7-9 and TRBJ2-1; a weak D match, TRBD1 (5 bases). Per the germline V gene, CDR1 is SEHNR and CDR2 is FQNEAQ (reference sequence). V lost 2 bases and J 4 bases, leaving 18 bases between the germline ends. The CDR3 totals 17 residues. CDR3 amino acids: CASSLQWRQGMYNEQFF. DNA of the CDR3: TGTGCCAGCAGCTTACAGTGGCGCCAGGGTATGTACAATGAGCAGTTCTTC.

As regards this clone: This CDR3 is also generated by other DNA sequences in the sample. The V call is TRBV7-2, the J call TRBJ1-6, with D perhaps matching TRBD1 (5 bases). Germline values: CDR1 SGHTA, CDR2 FQGNSA. The CDR3 spans 14 residues. V shed 6 bases and J shed 13 bases, with 19 bases lying between them. The CDR3 DNA follows: TGTGCCAGCAGTCGATTAGAGCCAGGGTCCCCCCTCCACTTT. This sequence encodes CASSRLEPGSPLHF.

Points on this clone: The DNA is omitted, as the CDR3 cannot be located on it reliably, and the CDR3 follows TCRdb's listing. V is TRBV4-3 and J is TRBJ2-4; the D segment call TRBD2 is taken from the table without a DNA check. The CDR3 length equals 16 residues, ends included. Germline CDR1 and CDR2: LGHNA and YSLEER. The CDR3 reads CASSQELGVAGGSRYF.